This T cell receptor (beta chain) was profiled in a study of blood T cells in healthy people across ages. The CDR3 is 16 amino acids. Germline V gives CDR1 SEHNR, CDR2 FQNEAQ (reference sequence). Trimming removed 2 bases from V and 5 bases from J, with 18 bases in between. Combining a sample-barcoded 5' primer with a J-beta primer mix, a second PCR ran for 7 to 11 cycles. Tagging of each cDNA molecule was performed by a template-switch adaptor with 12 random nucleotides. TCRdb processed the 5' RACE reads anew with MiXCR; each CDR3 protein has one entry. The sample includes over 1.5 million distinct CDR3 sequences, about 50% of them seen just once. The sample holds a few counts of this clonotype.

The sequence was obtained from a woman in her thirties or forties in good health. Sequencing input: blood. This chain uses TRBV7-9 with TRBJ2-5; maybe TRBD1 (6 bases). CDR3 coding DNA: TGTGCCAGCAGCTTATCGCAGGGGTTGCGTGGGGAGACCCAGTACTTC. It encodes CASSLSQGLRGETQYF.